This T cell receptor beta chain was found in a study of CD4 T cells in relation to SARS-CoV-2 and coronaviruses. Findings and caveats of the study: In roughly 61% of donors, memory CD4+ clonotypes crossrecognized SARS-CoV-2 and at least one common cold coronavirus spike. According to naive versus memory sequencing, detected responses are memory recall, not newly primed.

The method was immunoSEQ multiplex PCR; TCRdb's version includes in-frame clones alone and lacks a portion of them. The sample lists 40,000 or so clones, roughly 85% occurring once. Naive and memory CD4+ T cells came from enriched cryopreserved PBMCs. Note on this clone: As yet, its antigen is unknown.

Per the germline V gene, CDR1 is SGHRS and CDR2 is YFSETQ. The V and J ends lost 0 bases and 4 bases, in that order; junction bases with no gene match: 7. This CDR3 has 18 residues. Sequenced sample: naive CD4+ T cells from PBMCs, cultured in vitro. Indicated subset: naive CD4+ T cells isolated by negative enrichment. This TCR came from an adult with COVID-19. This chain joins TRBV5-1 and TRBJ1-6; 10 nucleotides line up with TRBD1. This chain's CDR3 is CASSLGQGARGYNSPLHF. The CDR3 coding sequence is TGCGCCAGCAGCTTGGGACAGGGGGCGCGAGGGTATAATTCACCCCTCCACTTT.